This entry lists 9 T cell receptor beta chains sequenced from one sample in a study of T cell responses to AZD1222 COVID-19 vaccine. Clones were sequenced by immunoSEQ multiplex PCR, and TCRdb holds only the in-frame ones, with some missing. Among 130,000 to 150,000 clones listed, 88% were seen once. The material sequenced was peripheral blood, taken on day 0 of AZD1222 vaccination. Source of these receptors: an adult in good health.

V is TRBV7-3 and J is TRBJ1-2; D is undetermined. Germline V lookup: CDR1 SGHTA, CDR2 FQGTGA. The V gene lost 8 bases and the J gene lost 0 bases, with 10 bases spanning the gap. The CDR3 has 13 amino acids. This CDR3 reads CASSSDPNYGYTF. Here the CDR3 DNA reads TGTGCCAGCTCATCCGACCCTAACTATGGCTACACCTTC. The full variable domain, its missing parts supplied by reference TRBV7-3 and TRBJ1-2, is GAGVSQTPSNKVTEKGKYVELRCDPISGHTALYWYRQSLGQGPEFLIYFQGTGAADDSGLPNDRFFAVRPEGSVSTLKIQRTERGDSAVYLCASSSDPNYGYTFGSGTRLTVV.

The rearrangement joins TRBV9 to TRBJ1-5; 7 bases map to TRBD1. Germline V gives CDR1 SGDLS, CDR2 YYNGEE. V trimming: 0 bases; J trimming: 4 bases; junction bases outside the gene matches: 4. This CDR3 is 15 amino acids long. The CDR3 here is CASSVAGTENQPQHF. The CDR3 nucleotides read TGTGCCAGCAGCGTAGCGGGGACAGAGAATCAGCCCCAGCATTTT.

As DNA, the CDR3 is TGTGCCAGCAGTTCCCGAGGGGGCTACACCTTC. Protein product: CASSSRGGYTF. The gene calls are TRBV12-3 or TRBV12-4 and TRBJ1-2, with D unresolved. V lost 4 bases and J 8 bases, leaving 8 bases between the germline ends. The CDR3 extends over 11 amino acids.

The V gene is TRBV27, the J gene TRBJ2-3, with TRBD1 as a possible D gene (6 bases). Trimming pared 2 bases from V and 7 bases from J, leaving 13 bases between. This CDR3 region has 14 residues. Germline CDR1 reads MNHEY; CDR2 reads SMNVEV (reference sequence). In DNA form, the CDR3 reads TGTGCCAGCAGTTTAAGGCAGGGGAGCTATACGCAGTATTTT. Its translation is CASSLRQGSYTQYF.

V usage is TRBV2 and J usage is TRBJ1-5; a weak D match, TRBD1 (6 bases). Trimming pared 1 base from V and 7 bases from J, leaving 14 bases between. Germline CDR1 and CDR2: SNHLY and FYNNEI. This CDR3 is 15 amino acids long. The CDR3 protein is CASSEEGTGSQPQHF. The CDR3 DNA sequence: TGTGCCAGCAGTGAAGAGGGAACAGGGTCGCAGCCCCAGCATTTT.

The chain carries TRBV7-9 and TRBJ1-1, with TRBD1 matching 7 bases. J was trimmed by 11 bases and V by 2 bases; bases with no gene match: 14. The CDR3 is 15 residues long. Germline-derived CDR1 and CDR2 are SEHNR and FQNEAQ (reference sequence). CDR3 DNA: TGTGCCAGCAGCTTATACCAGGGGGGCGCAGGGGTGGCTTTCTTT. Protein sequence: CASSLYQGGAGVAFF. Full variable domain (outside the CDR3, taken from reference TRBV7-9 and TRBJ1-1): DTGVSQNPRHKITKRGQNVTFRCDPISEHNRLYWYRQTLGQGPEFLTYFQNEAQLEKSRLLSDRFSAERPKGSFSTLEIQRTEQGDSAMYLCASSLYQGGAGVAFFGQGTRLTVV.

Ten or more counts support this clone. V and J are TRBV6-5 and TRBJ2-2; the D is unclear. There are 14 residues in the CDR3. V dropped 10 bases and J dropped 1 base, with 13 bases sitting between them. Germline assignment: CDR1 MNHEY and CDR2 SVGAGI. The CDR3 DNA reads as TGTGCCACCAAACCACGACGGAACACCGGGGAGCTGTTTTTT. This codes for CATKPRRNTGELFF.

The chain combines TRBV11-1 with TRBJ1-1, with D perhaps matching TRBD1 (6 bases). This CDR3 is built from 16 residues. The germline V gene encodes CDR1 SGHAT and CDR2 FQDESV (reference sequence). Trimming pared 5 bases from V and 0 bases from J, leaving 16 bases between. CDR3 region: CASSQGTPFMNTEAFF. CDR3 nucleotide sequence: TGTGCCAGCAGCCAAGGGACACCTTTCATGAACACTGAAGCTTTCTTT.

The rearrangement uses TRBV5-4 and TRBJ2-3, with TRBD1 identical over 9 bases. Germline V gene sequence: CDR1 SGHNT, CDR2 YYREEE (reference sequence). The trim removed 5 bases at V and 4 bases at J, leaving 11 bases unmatched. This CDR3 region has 16 residues. As DNA, the CDR3 is TGTGCCAGCAGGAACGGGGGGACAGGGTATGCAGATACGCAGTATTTT. It is translated as CASRNGGTGYADTQYF.